The 4 T cell receptor beta chains given below trace back to one sample, sequenced in a study of metastatic and nonmetastatic thyroid tumors. None of the patients had undergone any treatment ahead of thyroid surgery. TCRdb reprocessed the PCR reads via MiXCR. The table lists about 41,000 clones, 20% to 25% of them singletons, with approximately 14% in the top ten. Sequencing input: tumor tissue. These receptors came from a female donor with papillary thyroid cancer or a benign thyroid nodule (not recorded which). Some clones in this sample may be carry-over from other donors' samples.

The table lists this clone with a few counts. Sequence at one end of the junction differs from germline and may be a read error. This chain joins TRBV12-3 or TRBV12-4 and TRBJ2-1; weak D call: TRBD1 (6 bases). This CDR3 is 14 amino acids long. CDR3 protein: CASSRQVTYNEHFF. For the CDR3, the DNA is TGTGCCAGCAGTCGACAGGTAACTTACAATGAGCATTTCTTC.

This clone is categorized as medium-sized. The rearrangement joins TRBV6-7 to TRBJ1-3, with D possibly being TRBD1 (6 bases). TRBV6-7 is an ORF; its function is uncertain. V dropped 0 bases and J dropped 1 base, with 7 bases sitting between them. The CDR3 has 15 residues. CDR3 protein: CASSYSGTSGNTIYF. The CDR3 DNA sequence: TGTGCCAGCAGTTACTCCGGGACATCTGGAAACACCATATATTTT.

The V and J genes are TRBV5-1 and TRBJ2-1; 8 bases match TRBD2. The germline V gene encodes CDR1 SGHRS and CDR2 YFSETQ. V shed 4 bases, J shed 6 bases, and the junction held 6 bases outside the gene matches. This CDR3 has 14 residues. The CDR3 spells CASSQRTSTNEQFF. DNA of the CDR3: TGCGCCAGCAGCCAAAGGACTAGCACCAATGAGCAGTTCTTC.

The chain carries TRBV7-2 and TRBJ2-2; perhaps TRBD1 as D (6 bases). Trimming left V 5 bases short and J 4 bases short, with 14 bases between. Germline values: CDR1 SGHTA, CDR2 FQGNSA. The CDR3 consists of 15 residues. CDR3 residues: CASSPDRSRTGELFF. CDR3 sequence (DNA): TGTGCCAGCAGCCCAGACAGGAGCCGCACCGGGGAGCTGTTTTTT.